Below are 26 T cell receptor beta chains sequenced from a single sample in a study of T-cell reconstitution after alpha-beta-depleted transplantation in children. Library preparation (for TCRbeta) was performed with unique molecular identifiers. TCRdb ran MiXCR on the PCR reads and lists one entry per CDR3 protein. The sample lists a few hundred thousand distinct CDR3 sequences; roughly a tenth were seen once. The sequenced sample was PBMCs from the stem cell graft donor, obtained from the stem cell graft. Source of these receptors: a human donor who donated a stem cell graft to a child with acute myeloid leukemia.

V and J are TRBV20-1 and TRBJ1-1; a possible D gene is TRBD1 (6 bases). The germline CDR1 and CDR2 sequences are DFQATT and SNEGSKA (reference sequence). The CDR3 covers 11 residues. Trimming stripped 6 bases from V and 7 bases from J, with 12 bases between. CDR3 DNA sequence: TGCAGTGCGGGAGACAGGCGTGAAGCTTTCTTT. It is translated as CSAGDRREAFF.

J is TRBJ2-1 and V is TRBV6-2 or TRBV6-3; 9 bases agree with TRBD2. There are 14 residues in the CDR3. Per germline, CDR1 MNHEY and CDR2 SVGEGT. V trimming: 2 bases; J trimming: 9 bases; junction bases outside the gene matches: 5. The CDR3 DNA sequence: TGTGCCAGCAGTTACCGACTAGCGGACCGTGAGCAGTTCTTC. Translation gives CASSYRLADREQFF.

The J gene is TRBJ2-7, the V gene TRBV4-1; no definite D call. This CDR3 has 16 amino acids. CDR1 and CDR2 from the germline V gene are MGHRA and YSYEKL. With 2 bases removed from V and 4 bases from J, the gap between germline ends came to 18 bases. The CDR3 protein is CASSQPFGRFGYEQYF. In DNA form, the CDR3 reads TGCGCCAGCAGCCAACCCTTCGGGCGGTTTGGGTACGAGCAGTACTTC.

This clonotype has a count of ten or more. The chain is built from TRBV5-1 and TRBJ1-2, with TRBD1 as a possible D gene (5 bases). The CDR3 sequence is 13 residues long. Germline CDR1 SGHRS, CDR2 YFSETQ. V lost 2 bases and J 3 bases, leaving 8 bases between the germline ends. The CDR3 bases are TGCGCCAGCAGCTTTGACAGTTACTATGGCTACACCTTC. Protein: CASSFDSYYGYTF.

As to this clonotype: This may come from a read error, since a much larger clone is one base off. The J gene is TRBJ2-7, the V gene TRBV7-2, with TRBD2 identical over 7 bases. J was trimmed by 4 bases and V by 1 base; bases with no gene match: 7. CDR3 size: 15 residues. CDR1 is SGHTA, CDR2 FQGNSA, per germline. The CDR3 bases are TGTGCCAGCAGCTTAGGGGCGGGAGAGTCTTACGAGCAGTACTTC. It yields the protein CASSLGAGESYEQYF.

This clonotype has more than one count but fewer than ten. This rearrangement joins TRBV5-1 to TRBJ2-5, with TRBD2 identical over 10 bases. CDR3 length equals 15 residues. CDR1 and CDR2 from the germline V gene are SGHRS and YFSETQ. V dropped 1 base and J dropped 5; count of bases not matched to a gene: 5. CDR3 sequence reads: CASSLPSGSSETQYF. The CDR3 region has the DNA TGCGCCAGCAGCTTGCCTAGCGGGAGTTCGGAGACCCAGTACTTC.

This clonotype was seen many times. The chain couples TRBV10-3 to TRBJ1-5; TRBD1 might be the D (5 bases). The CDR3 loop spans 13 amino acids. V shed 10 bases and J shed 10 bases, with 20 bases lying between them. The germline V gene has CDR1 ENHRY and CDR2 SYGVKD. CDR3 loop: CATQDSISSPQHF. The CDR3 region has the DNA TGTGCCACGCAAGACAGTATATCATCCCCCCAGCATTTT.

This clonotype was found a few times. The J gene is TRBJ2-1, the V gene TRBV5-1; 7 nucleotides align to TRBD2. The V segment lost 1 base and the J segment 8 bases; nucleotides outside the gene matches: 6. Germline assignment: CDR1 SGHRS and CDR2 YFSETQ. This CDR3 is 14 amino acids long. This CDR3 is CASSLRLADDEQFF. The CDR3 nucleotides are TGCGCCAGCAGCTTGAGACTAGCCGATGATGAGCAGTTCTTC.

Written as DNA, the CDR3 is TGTGCCAGCAGCAAAGGAAGCGAGGGGAGACAGCGAAAGACCACCGGGCAGCCCCAGCATTTT. Protein product: CASSKGSEGRQRKTTGQPQHF. The chain combines TRBV21-1 with TRBJ1-5; TRBD1 reflects the table's D call only, with no check against the DNA. TRBV21-1 constitutes a pseudogene. The CDR3 is made up of 21 amino acids.

This clonotype was seen only a few times. The chain carries TRBV27 and TRBJ2-7, with 7 bases lining up with TRBD2. V lost 2 bases and J lost 2; bases outside the gene matches: 12. CDR1 and CDR2 from the germline V gene are MNHEY and SMNVEV (reference sequence). The CDR3 is 17 residues long. CDR3 in DNA: TGTGCCAGCAGTTTAAAGGCTGCCGCGGGAGCTCCCTACGAGCAGTACTTC. It is translated as CASSLKAAAGAPYEQYF.

Ten or more counts support this clonotype. This chain joins TRBV3-1 and TRBJ2-2; 16 nucleotides agree with TRBD2. J was trimmed by 3 bases and V by 4 bases; bases with no gene match: 8. CDR1 and CDR2 (germline): LGHDT, YNNKEL (reference sequence). The CDR3 covers 19 residues. The CDR3 DNA follows: TGTGCCAGCAGCCCCCTCCCGGGACTAGCGGGGGGGCACACCGGGGAGCTGTTTTTT. Translating gives CASSPLPGLAGGHTGELFF.

This clonotype was picked up a small number of times. V and J are TRBV12-3 or TRBV12-4 and TRBJ2-1; tentatively, D is TRBD2 (7 bases). V lost 3 bases to trimming and J lost 5 bases, with 11 bases between them. The CDR3 runs to 14 residues. The CDR3 bases are TGTGCCAGCAGTTTGCGGGGGCTCGACAATGAGCAGTTCTTC. This translates into CASSLRGLDNEQFF.

This clonotype was seen more than once but under ten times. The chain has TRBV3-1 and TRBJ1-1, with a tentative D call TRBD1 (5 bases). The CDR3 is 15 residues long. The ends were cut back, 4 bases at V and 4 bases at J, with 16 bases in the middle. From germline, CDR1 is LGHDT and CDR2 YNNKEL (reference sequence). The CDR3 loop is CASSRAGARGTEAFF. In nucleotides, the CDR3 is TGTGCCAGCAGCCGTGCCGGGGCTCGGGGCACTGAAGCTTTCTTT.

This clonotype was observed at least ten times. The chain recombines TRBV6-5 with TRBJ1-4; D not resolved. In germline, CDR1 is MNHEY, CDR2 SVGAGI. This CDR3 comprises 14 residues. The V end was cut by 0 bases, the J end by 0 bases, with 2 bases between. Written as DNA, the CDR3 is TGTGCCAGCAGTTACTCCACAACTAATGAAAAACTGTTTTTT. Its protein product is CASSYSTTNEKLFF.

This clonotype was detected ten times or more. The chain carries TRBV24-1 and TRBJ2-2; TRBD2 agrees at 11 bases. The CDR3 loop spans 19 amino acids. Germline V CDR1 and CDR2: KGHDR, SFDVKD. V was pared by 3 bases and J by 0 bases, with 8 bases of the junction left unmatched. The CDR3 sequence: CATSDTGTSGPANTGELFF. The CDR3 DNA follows: TGTGCCACCAGTGATACCGGGACTAGCGGCCCCGCGAACACCGGGGAGCTGTTTTTT.

CDR3: CSASRAASTDTQYF. CDR3 coding DNA: TGCAGTGCTAGTCGGGCAGCTAGCACAGATACGCAGTATTTT. The V and J genes are TRBV20-1 and TRBJ2-3; D gene ambiguous. CDR3 length: 14 amino acids. Trimming removed 3 bases from V and 0 bases from J, with 10 bases in between. The germline V gene encodes CDR1 DFQATT and CDR2 SNEGSKA (reference sequence).

The chain is built from TRBV6-2 or TRBV6-3 and TRBJ2-1, with 8 bases matching TRBD1. There are 21 residues in the CDR3. Losses at the gene ends were 6 bases for V and 10 bases for J; bases not matched to a gene: 32. The V gene's germline CDR1 is MNHEY and CDR2 SVGEGT. CDR3 sequence reads: CASRRRAQTIGLQGVYPEQFF. DNA for the CDR3: TGTGCCAGCAGACGGCGGGCCCAGACCATAGGACTACAGGGGGTTTACCCAGAGCAGTTCTTC.

V and J are TRBV6-4 and TRBJ2-1; D tentatively reads TRBD1 or TRBD2 (6 bases each). The CDR3 sequence is 17 residues long. The ends were cut back, 0 bases at V and 7 bases at J, with 19 bases in the middle. Germline V gives CDR1 MRHNA, CDR2 SNTAGT. The CDR3 DNA follows: TGTGCCAGCAGTGACTCGTCCAGGGACAAACGGGGGAATGAGCAGTTCTTC. Translated, it gives CASSDSSRDKRGNEQFF.

The V gene is TRBV30, the J gene TRBJ2-1; maybe TRBD1 (6 bases). The CDR3 is 14 amino acids. Trimming stripped 0 bases from V and 3 bases from J, with 9 bases between. Germline assignment: CDR1 GTSNPN and CDR2 SVGIG (reference sequence). The CDR3 is CAWSVRGHYNEQFF. CDR3 coding DNA: TGTGCCTGGAGTGTACGGGGACACTACAATGAGCAGTTCTTC.

The V call is TRBV4-3, the J call TRBJ2-3; D is ambiguous. V lost 7 bases, J lost 5 bases, and 13 bases lay in between. This CDR3 region has 13 residues. Per germline, CDR1 LGHNA and CDR2 YSLEER. The CDR3 spells CASTPSLGDTQYF. In nucleotides, the CDR3 is TGCGCCAGCACCCCCTCCTTGGGAGATACGCAGTATTTT.

This clonotype was recorded a few times. V usage is TRBV6-2 or TRBV6-3 and J usage is TRBJ2-7, with unresolved D. The CDR3 has 13 residues. The V gene's germline CDR1 is MNHEY and CDR2 SVGEGT. V lost 0 bases, J lost 5 bases, and 8 bases lay in between. CDR3 sequence: CASSYSISNEQYF. In DNA, the CDR3 is TGTGCCAGCAGTTACTCGATCTCGAACGAGCAGTACTTC.

This chain uses TRBV5-1 with TRBJ2-4; D may be TRBD1 (5 bases). Trimming shortened V by 3 bases and J by 8 bases, and 9 bases separated the two germline ends. CDR1 and CDR2 (germline): SGHRS, YFSETQ. The CDR3 is made up of 12 amino acids. The CDR3 region has the DNA TGCGCCAGCAGCTATGACAGAGACATTCAGTACTTC. This translates into CASSYDRDIQYF.

The chain has TRBV10-3 and TRBJ2-7; the D gene is possibly TRBD1 (6 bases). Trimming took off 2 bases at V and 5 bases at J, with 16 bases between the two ends. The CDR3 is made up of 15 amino acids. From germline, CDR1 is ENHRY and CDR2 SYGVKD. Here the CDR3 reads CAISEEQGKRNEQYF. In DNA form, the CDR3 reads TGTGCCATCAGTGAGGAGCAGGGGAAGAGGAACGAGCAGTACTTC.

In this sample, this clonotype turned up a few times. V is TRBV25-1 and J is TRBJ2-1; maybe TRBD2 (6 bases). CDR1 is MGHDK, CDR2 SYGVNS, per germline. The CDR3 totals 14 residues. V lost 6 bases and J lost 9, with 18 bases in between. CDR3 nucleotides: TGTGCCAGCAGCGCAGCGACTAGTGGTACTGAGCAGTTCTTC. This encodes CASSAATSGTEQFF.

The chain carries TRBV6-1 and TRBJ1-5, with D perhaps TRBD1 (5 bases). CDR1 is MNHNS and CDR2 is SASEGT in the germline V gene. The CDR3 runs 14 residues. V lost 6 bases and J lost 4, with 13 bases in between. The CDR3 region has the DNA TGTGCCAGCAGCGCCAAGGGGCTAAATCAGCCCCAGCATTTT. Amino acids: CASSAKGLNQPQHF.

The chain couples TRBV2 to TRBJ2-2; 7 bases align to TRBD1. The CDR3 runs to 15 residues. The germline V gene has CDR1 SNHLY and CDR2 FYNNEI. Germline trimming cut 5 bases from V and 0 bases from J; bases unmatched to any gene: 3. The CDR3 sequence is CASSSTGSNTGELFF. For the CDR3, the DNA is TGTGCCAGCAGTTCGACAGGGTCGAACACCGGGGAGCTGTTTTTT.